These T cell receptor beta chains were read from a single sample in a study of Graves' ophthalmopathy and Graves' hyperthyroidism. MiXCR, run by TCRdb on the multiplex PCR reads, gives a single entry per CDR3 protein. The sample records about 500,000 distinct CDR3 sequences, approximately 15% being singletons. The sample consisted of blood. The source is a woman aged 25 to 39 with Graves' ophthalmopathy. Both conserved end residues are part of each CDR3. Fields, in order: D gene, V gene, J gene, clone size, CDR3 protein, CDR3 DNA. The D gene is left open where the match is weak. Expanded clones get a size class; other rows say once, few or many, or leave the size out.

>TRBD1|TRBV7-9|TRBJ1-2|many
CASAVDKSGTGGNYGYTF
TGTGCCAGCGCTGTCGATAAATCCGGGACAGGGGGCAACTATGGCTACACCTTC
>.|TRBV9|TRBJ1-5|.
CASSASGTSNQPQHF
TGTGCCAGCAGCGCCTCCGGGACATCTAATCAGCCCCAGCATTTT
>TRBD2|TRBV29-1|TRBJ2-4|many
CSVEETKALGTTPPSIQYF
TGCAGCGTTGAAGAAACAAAGGCGTTAGGGACTACACCCCCGAGTATTCAGTACTTC
>.|TRBV12-3/TRBV12-4|TRBJ2-2|many
CASRLGTGELFF
TGTGCCAGCCGTTTGGGCACCGGGGAGCTGTTTTTT
>TRBD1|TRBV6-5|TRBJ1-5|many
CASSRFGQGTRQPQHF
TGTGCCAGCAGTCGTTTCGGACAGGGCACCAGGCAGCCCCAGCATTTT
>TRBD1|TRBV28|TRBJ1-2|many
CASSLTTGGYGYTF
TGTGCCAGCAGTTTAACAACAGGGGGTTATGGCTACACCTTC
>.|TRBV6-1|TRBJ1-6|few
CASRENSPLHF
TGTGCCAGCAGGGAGAATTCACCCCTCCACTTT
>.|TRBV5-1|TRBJ2-7|many
CASSFRGLGYEQYF
TGCGCCAGCAGCTTTCGGGGTTTGGGGTACGAGCAGTACTTC
>.|TRBV7-2|TRBJ2-7|many
CASSPSQGSYEQYF
TGTGCCAGCAGCCCCTCACAGGGATCCTACGAGCAGTACTTC
>.|TRBV6-5|TRBJ1-1|.
CASSYSSANTEACF
TGTGCCAGCAGTTACTCGTCGGCGAACACTGAAGCTTGCTTT
>TRBD1|TRBV10-3|TRBJ2-2|.
CAISESRQGNTGELFF
TGTGCCATCAGTGAGTCAAGACAGGGGAACACCGGGGAGCTGTTTTTT
>.|TRBV13|TRBJ1-2|few
CASSPVRGGEEFYGYTF
TGTGCCAGCAGCCCAGTTCGAGGAGGGGAGGAGTTCTATGGCTACACCTTC
>TRBD1|TRBV28|TRBJ2-1|.
CASSWTGKSYNEQFF
TGTGCCAGCAGTTGGACAGGGAAGTCCTACAATGAGCAGTTCTTC
>.|TRBV20-1|TRBJ1-1|many
CSARGPGPYTEAFF
TGCAGTGCTAGAGGTCCAGGACCATACACTGAAGCTTTCTTT
>.|TRBV7-2|TRBJ1-6|few
CASRMEGRSYNSPLHF
TGTGCCAGCAGAATGGAAGGCCGCTCCTATAATTCACCCCTCCACTTT
>.|TRBV19|TRBJ1-1|many
CATIGVSYTEAFF
TGTGCAACTATAGGGGTCTCTTACACTGAAGCTTTCTTT
>TRBD1|TRBV20-1|TRBJ1-6|.
CSARDLQGTYNSPLHF
TGCAGTGCTAGAGATTTACAGGGGACCTATAATTCACCCCTCCACTTT